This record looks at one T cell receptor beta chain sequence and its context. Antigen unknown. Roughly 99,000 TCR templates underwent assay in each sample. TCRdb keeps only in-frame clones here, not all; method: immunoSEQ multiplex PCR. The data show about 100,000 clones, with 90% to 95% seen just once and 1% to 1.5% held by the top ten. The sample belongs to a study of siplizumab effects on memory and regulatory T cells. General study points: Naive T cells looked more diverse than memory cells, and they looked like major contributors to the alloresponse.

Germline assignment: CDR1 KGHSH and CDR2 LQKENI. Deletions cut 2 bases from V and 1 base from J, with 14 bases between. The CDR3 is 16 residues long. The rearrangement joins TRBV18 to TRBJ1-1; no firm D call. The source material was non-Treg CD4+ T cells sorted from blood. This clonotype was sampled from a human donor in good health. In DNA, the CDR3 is TGTGCCAGCTCACCAGGTGGAGGACGGCCGAACACTGAAGCTTTCTTT. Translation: CASSPGGGRPNTEAFF.